This TCR beta chain emerged from a study of regulatory T cells in long-lasting Graves disease. Sample time point: newly diagnosed GD, antithyroid drugs for less than 3 months. Extracted RNA from PBMCs served as the source of the TCR library. iRepertoire HTBI primers and Arm-PCR of CDR3 regions built TCR beta libraries. A single record per CDR3 protein comes from TCRdb applying MiXCR to the multiplex PCR reads. The data contain some 600,000 distinct CDR3 sequences, roughly a sixth of them singletons. Separately, the same data were catalogued under a study of T cells in Graves' hyperthyroidism and ophthalmopathy. Per that study: Hyperthyroidism patients were newly diagnosed, had disease duration under 2 months, and were aged 18 to 65 years.

The clonotype originates from a man younger than 30 with Graves disease. The sequenced sample was peripheral blood mononuclear cells (PBMCs), obtained at new diagnosis, from a patient treated with antithyroid drugs.

The CDR3 region has the DNA TGCAGCGTTACTCTAGCGGGAGCTGGCAATGAGCAGTTCTTC. Translated, it gives CSVTLAGAGNEQFF. V usage is TRBV29-1 and J usage is TRBJ2-1, with 10 bases lining up with TRBD2. CDR1 is SQVTM, CDR2 ANQGSEA, per germline. Trimming removed 5 bases from V and 6 bases from J; junction bases left unmatched: 7. The CDR3 has 14 residues.